The 19 T cell receptor beta chains below were found in one sample sequenced in a study of human T cells and chemical hapten exposure (dated by TCRdb to 2020 to 2023). Libraries came from RACE. Sequenced using a NextSeq 500. TCRdb's own reprocessing of the public reads used fastp at Q25 and MiXCR and kept productive beta chains. Each CDR3 protein gets just one entry, which takes the most common genes and DNA from the rows behind it. In all, the sample holds more than 85,000 distinct CDR3 sequences, and around 7.9% of those were seen once. Together, the top ten hold just over 2.5% of the sample. The time point label, read with the paper, signifies: pre-sensitization, week 0. What this sample's treatment or condition label stands for: therapeutic diphenylcyclopropenone sensitization with weekly scalp DPC. The sequencing here drew on whole blood, taken in connection with sensitization to the hapten diphenylcyclopropenone (DPC). These receptors all stem from a man aged 40-49 years with alopecia areata. Some clones in this sample may be carry-over from other donors' samples.

This clonotype was counted many times. The genes are TRBV27 and TRBJ1-5, with 8 bases lining up with TRBD1. V lost 8 bases to trimming and J lost 7 bases; unmatched junction nucleotides: 7. CDR3 size: 13 residues. Looked up from germline, CDR1 is MNHEY and CDR2 is SMNVEV (reference sequence). This chain's CDR3 is CASGDRGKQPQHF. DNA of the CDR3: TGTGCCAGCGGAGACAGGGGTAAGCAGCCCCAGCATTTT.

This clonotype was recorded only once. The J gene is TRBJ2-3, the V gene TRBV6-5; possible D gene TRBD2, 6 bases. CDR1 MNHEY and CDR2 SVGAGI come from the germline V gene. V lost 4 bases and J 1 base, leaving 12 bases between the germline ends. CDR3 size: 15 residues. For the CDR3, the DNA is TGTGCCAGCAGTTTTTTAAGCGGGCGCACAGATACGCAGTATTTT. As protein: CASSFLSGRTDTQYF.

This clonotype was seen at least ten times. Here the CDR3 DNA reads TGCAGTGGAAGTAGCGGGAGAGGGGGGCAGTTCTTC. Protein product: CSGSSGRGGQFF. The rearrangement links TRBV29-1 to TRBJ2-1; 9 bases align to TRBD2. This CDR3 has 12 residues. Germline V CDR1 and CDR2: SQVTM, ANQGSEA.

V gene TRBV11-3 combines with J gene TRBJ2-7; D possibly uses TRBD1 or TRBD2 (6 bases each). V was shortened by 0 bases and J by 4 bases, with 16 bases between the two germline ends. The length of the CDR3 is 16 residues. Germline-derived CDR1 and CDR2 are SGHNT and YENEEA. The CDR3, as DNA: TGTGCCAGCAGCTTAGAGTTGGCCGGGGGCTGGTACGAGCAGTACTTC. Protein: CASSLELAGGWYEQYF.

The chain recombines TRBV19 with TRBJ1-1; tentative D call: TRBD1 (5 bases). The CDR3 is 14 amino acids. Trimming took 1 base from V and 1 from J, leaving 7 bases between them. Germline CDR1 reads LNHDA; CDR2 reads SQIVND (reference sequence). CDR3: CASSIGRGNTEAFF. The CDR3 DNA reads TGTGCCAGTAGTATAGGGAGGGGGAACACTGAAGCTTTCTTT.

This clonotype was detected ten times or more. V gene TRBV2 combines with J gene TRBJ2-3; tentatively, D is TRBD2 (5 bases). The CDR3 extends over 13 amino acids. The germline gives CDR1 SNHLY, CDR2 FYNNEI. Trimming removed 4 bases at V and 1 base at J, with 6 bases between. CDR3: CASSGTRTDTQYF. The CDR3 DNA is TGTGCCAGCAGTGGGACTCGCACAGATACGCAGTATTTT. The whole variable domain, remainder taken from reference TRBV2 and TRBJ2-3, is EPEVTQTPSHQVTQMGQEVILRCVPISNHLYFYWYRQILGQKVEFLVSFYNNEISEKSEIFDDQFSVERPDGSNFTLKIRSTKLEDSAMYFCASSGTRTDTQYFGPGTRLTVL.

This clonotype turned up a few times. J is TRBJ2-1 and V is TRBV3-1; D perhaps matches TRBD2 (6 bases). Trimming stripped 6 bases from V and 8 bases from J, with 20 bases between. CDR3 length: 15 residues. Germline lookup yields CDR1 LGHDT and CDR2 YNNKEL (reference sequence). The CDR3 DNA reads TGTGCCAGCAGTACGACTAGTAGCGACTTTGATGAGCAGTTCTTC. Translation gives CASSTTSSDFDEQFF.

This clonotype was recorded at least ten times. V usage is TRBV6-2 or TRBV6-3 and J usage is TRBJ1-5, with TRBD1 as a possible D gene (5 bases). Trimming shortened V by 3 bases and J by 9 bases, and 24 bases separated the two germline ends. This CDR3 contains 17 residues. Germline V gene data show CDR1 as MNHEY and CDR2 as SVGEGT. The CDR3 nucleotides are TGTGCCAGCAGTTATTATCCGGGACTCGGAGAGTCCTCGCCCCAGCATTTT. The encoded protein is CASSYYPGLGESSPQHF.

The J gene is TRBJ1-1, the V gene TRBV12-3 or TRBV12-4, with D unresolved. CDR3 size: 13 residues. V was clipped by 7 bases and J by 3 bases, with 12 bases between them. CDR3 coding DNA: TGTGCCAGCACTCTAGGAGGTTACACTGAAGCTTTCTTT. Its protein is CASTLGGYTEAFF.

This clonotype was picked up many times. This chain connects TRBV6-6 to TRBJ1-2; TRBD1 might be the D (6 bases). V was cut by 7 bases and J by 2 bases, with 11 bases left in between. The germline V gene encodes CDR1 MNHNY and CDR2 SVGAGI (reference sequence). The CDR3 is made up of 13 amino acids. CDR3 nucleotide sequence: TGTGCCAGCAACACAGGGTTCAACTATGGCTACACCTTC. Its translation is CASNTGFNYGYTF.

This clonotype was detected ten times or more. The V and J genes are TRBV6-2 or TRBV6-3 and TRBJ2-7; 9 positions agree with TRBD2. Germline CDR1 reads MNHEY; CDR2 reads SVGEGT. The CDR3 covers 16 residues. V lost 2 bases and J lost 5; bases outside the gene matches: 10. CDR3 region: CASSYRGGRASDEQYV. The CDR3, as DNA: TGTGCCAGCAGTTACCGTGGCGGGAGGGCCTCGGACGAGCAGTACGTC.

This clonotype has more than one count but fewer than ten. The chain recombines TRBV28 with TRBJ2-4; TRBD1 matches 10 bases. The V gene end was trimmed by 5 bases and the J gene end by 1 base; junction bases not matched to a gene: 2. CDR1 MDHEN and CDR2 SYDVKM come from the germline V gene. CDR3 length: 15 amino acids. In DNA form, the CDR3 reads TGTGCCAGCAGTACGGACAGGGGGGCCAAAAACATTCAGTACTTC. Translation: CASSTDRGAKNIQYF.

Ten or more counts support this clonotype. This rearrangement joins TRBV7-2 to TRBJ1-2; 8 bases line up with TRBD1. The germline V gene encodes CDR1 SGHTA and CDR2 FQGNSA. J was trimmed by 2 bases and V by 9 bases; bases with no gene match: 8. The CDR3 totals 14 residues. DNA of the CDR3: TGTGCCAGTTGGGGGACAGGATCCAACTATGGCTACACCTTC. This sequence encodes CASWGTGSNYGYTF.

This clonotype was observed many times. The V call is TRBV7-2, the J call TRBJ2-3; D unresolved. The germline V gene encodes CDR1 SGHTA and CDR2 FQGNSA. The germline V and J ends were trimmed by 5 bases and 6 bases, with 12 bases remaining between them. This CDR3 has 13 amino acids. The DNA for the CDR3 is TGTGCCAGCAGCCCCCCGTCAGTCGATACGCAGTATTTT. Translation gives CASSPPSVDTQYF.

In its sample, this clonotype was seen many times. The V gene is TRBV6-2 or TRBV6-3, the J gene TRBJ2-2, with 7 nucleotides matching TRBD2. The germline gives CDR1 MNHEY, CDR2 SVGEGT. The CDR3 spans 16 residues. J was trimmed by 3 bases and V by 2 bases; bases with no gene match: 6. The CDR3 region is CASSYGLAVDTGELFF. The CDR3 DNA reads TGTGCCAGCAGTTACGGTCTAGCGGTCGACACCGGGGAGCTGTTTTTT.

This clonotype was observed at least ten times. The genes are TRBV28 and TRBJ2-7, with unresolved D. The germline CDR1 and CDR2 sequences are MDHEN and SYDVKM. V lost 5 bases and J 5 bases, leaving 7 bases between the germline ends. This CDR3 has 11 amino acids. This chain's CDR3 is CASSPHNEQYF. The DNA of the CDR3 is TGTGCCAGCAGTCCACATAACGAGCAGTACTTC.

This clonotype was recorded at least ten times. The chain uses TRBV7-9 and TRBJ1-1; TRBD1 matches 11 bases. The CDR3 runs to 14 residues. CDR1 is SEHNR and CDR2 is FQNEAQ in the germline V gene (reference sequence). V gave up 6 bases and J gave up 5 bases; unmatched junction bases: 5. The CDR3 here is CASRLGTGGTEAFF. The CDR3 region has the DNA TGTGCCAGCAGATTGGGGACAGGGGGGACTGAAGCTTTCTTT.

This clonotype was detected a few times. The genes are TRBV6-6 and TRBJ2-7, with TRBD1 as a possible D gene (7 bases). The germline V gene has CDR1 MNHNY and CDR2 SVGAGI (reference sequence). The V and J ends lost 6 bases and 5 bases respectively, with 20 bases between them. The CDR3 extends over 15 amino acids. The CDR3: CASSLGGPRGDEQYF. The CDR3 DNA follows: TGTGCCAGCAGCCTAGGGGGGCCCAGGGGGGACGAGCAGTACTTC.

CDR3 residues: CASSARTANTGELFF. CDR3 nucleotide sequence: TGTGCCAGCAGCGCAAGGACAGCGAACACCGGGGAGCTGTTTTTT. The genes are TRBV9 and TRBJ2-2; weak D call: TRBD1 (6 bases). Trimming shortened V by 3 bases and J by 0 bases, and 9 bases separated the two germline ends. Germline V gives CDR1 SGDLS, CDR2 YYNGEE. The CDR3 has 15 residues.